Presented here are 2 T cell receptor beta chains from one specimen sequenced in a study of shared T cell receptors in the human thymus. Produced via immunoSEQ multiplex PCR; TCRdb's table is partial and in-frame only. The sample has over 350,000 clones; approximately 95% are singletons. Sequencing input: thymocytes. These receptors all stem from a human donor.

CDR3 residues: CASSSTLGSTDTQYF. The CDR3 DNA is TGTGCCAGCAGCTCCACGTTAGGGAGCACAGATACGCAGTATTTT. The V and J genes are TRBV7-6 and TRBJ2-3; D gene unclear. V was pared by 4 bases and J by 0 bases, with 11 bases between. CDR1 is SGHVS and CDR2 is FNYEAQ in the germline V gene. This CDR3 has 15 amino acids. The variable domain in full, with the rest retrieved from reference TRBV7-6 and TRBJ2-3, is GAGVSQSPRYKVTKRGQDVALRCDPISGHVSLYWYRQALGQGPEFLTYFNYEAQQDKSGLPNDRFSAERPEGSISTLTIQRTEQRDSAMYRCASSSTLGSTDTQYFGPGTRLTVL.

The CDR3 is CASSQEGKGWNTGELFF. In DNA form, the CDR3 reads TGTGCCAGCAGCCAAGAGGGTAAAGGATGGAACACCGGGGAGCTGTTTTTT. The chain has TRBV4-2 and TRBJ2-2, with unresolved D. The V end lost 0 bases, the J end lost 1 base, and 12 bases lay between the germline ends. CDR1 LGHNA and CDR2 YNFKEQ come from the germline V gene. This CDR3 is built from 17 residues.